This is a list of T cell receptor beta chains from one sample in a study of blood T cell repertoires in COVID-19. Profiling relied on immunoSEQ multiplex PCR, and the TCRdb table lists in-frame clones only, not all of them. The table records 210,000 or so clones, approximately 80% of them present only once. The specimen sequenced was peripheral blood. Receptors originate from a woman older than 75 with acute or convalescent COVID-19. The CDR3 runs from the conserved cysteine through the conserved F or W. Each record gives: clone size, J gene, V gene, D gene, CDR3 protein, CDR3 DNA. A D gene is named only where the DNA matches it firmly. Clone size appears in some rows only: once, few, many, or a class for an expanded clone.

clone_size: .; j_call: TRBJ1-1; v_call: TRBV2; d_call: .; cdr3_aa: CASSDSEAFF; cdr3_nt: TGTGCCAGCAGTGACAGTGAAGCTTTCTTT
clone_size: .; j_call: TRBJ1-2; v_call: TRBV4-1; d_call: .; cdr3_aa: CASSQPQGLAYGYTF; cdr3_nt: TGCGCCAGCAGCCAACCTCAGGGTTTAGCCTATGGCTACACCTTC
clone_size: few; j_call: TRBJ2-3; v_call: TRBV7-6; d_call: .; cdr3_aa: CASSETDTDTQYF; cdr3_nt: TGTGCCAGCAGCGAGACAGACACAGATACGCAGTATTTT
clone_size: .; j_call: TRBJ2-5; v_call: TRBV19; d_call: TRBD1; cdr3_aa: CASRRQGEQETQYF; cdr3_nt: TGTGCCAGTAGAAGACAGGGAGAACAAGAGACCCAGTACTTC
clone_size: .; j_call: TRBJ2-7; v_call: TRBV2; d_call: .; cdr3_aa: CASNGGGYEQYF; cdr3_nt: TGTGCCAGCAACGGAGGCGGGTACGAGCAGTACTTC
clone_size: .; j_call: TRBJ1-2; v_call: TRBV18; d_call: .; cdr3_aa: CASSPGREEGYTF; cdr3_nt: TGTGCCAGCTCACCAGGCCGGGAGGAGGGCTACACCTTC
clone_size: .; j_call: TRBJ1-5; v_call: TRBV25-1; d_call: .; cdr3_aa: CASSGNRDTYSNQPQHF; cdr3_nt: TGTGCCAGCAGCGGCAACCGGGACACCTATAGCAATCAGCCCCAGCATTTT
clone_size: .; j_call: TRBJ1-2; v_call: TRBV4-2; d_call: TRBD1; cdr3_aa: CASSQAHQGAGYTF; cdr3_nt: TGTGCCAGCAGCCAAGCACACCAGGGGGCGGGCTACACCTTC
clone_size: .; j_call: TRBJ2-3; v_call: TRBV18; d_call: TRBD2; cdr3_aa: CASSPTGLDTDTQYF; cdr3_nt: TGTGCCAGCTCGCCCACGGGACTAGACACAGATACGCAGTATTTT
clone_size: .; j_call: TRBJ1-1; v_call: TRBV19; d_call: TRBD1; cdr3_aa: CASSTQTGGTEAFF; cdr3_nt: TGTGCCAGTAGCACCCAGACAGGGGGCACTGAAGCTTTCTTT
clone_size: .; j_call: TRBJ1-2; v_call: TRBV7-9; d_call: .; cdr3_aa: CASSPDSSDGGYTF; cdr3_nt: TGTGCCAGCAGCCCCGACAGCTCGGATGGGGGCTACACCTTC
clone_size: .; j_call: TRBJ1-5; v_call: TRBV5-1; d_call: .; cdr3_aa: CASSFDGGNQPQHF; cdr3_nt: TGCGCCAGCAGCTTCGACGGAGGTAATCAGCCCCAGCATTTT
clone_size: .; j_call: TRBJ1-5; v_call: TRBV6-5; d_call: TRBD1; cdr3_aa: CASSLSQGVQPQHF; cdr3_nt: TGTGCCAGCAGTTTATCACAGGGGGTTCAGCCCCAGCATTTT
clone_size: .; j_call: TRBJ2-7; v_call: TRBV6-2/TRBV6-3; d_call: TRBD1; cdr3_aa: CASSPTGNPYEQYF; cdr3_nt: TGTGCCAGCAGTCCGACAGGGAACCCCTACGAGCAGTACTTC
clone_size: .; j_call: TRBJ2-2; v_call: TRBV29-1; d_call: .; cdr3_aa: CSVLDYTGELFF; cdr3_nt: TGCAGCGTTCTAGATTACACCGGGGAGCTGTTTTTT
clone_size: .; j_call: TRBJ2-5; v_call: TRBV24-1; d_call: TRBD2; cdr3_aa: CATSDASGGAETQYF; cdr3_nt: TGTGCCACCAGTGACGCTAGCGGGGGGGCAGAGACCCAGTACTTC
clone_size: .; j_call: TRBJ1-2; v_call: TRBV24-1; d_call: .; cdr3_aa: CATSDFFIPDSEDYGYTF; cdr3_nt: TGTGCCACCAGTGATTTCTTTATTCCGGACTCTGAGGACTATGGCTACACCTTC
clone_size: .; j_call: TRBJ1-2; v_call: TRBV4-3; d_call: .; cdr3_aa: CASSLIGANYGYTF; cdr3_nt: TGCGCCAGCAGCCTGATTGGAGCTAACTATGGCTACACCTTC
clone_size: .; j_call: TRBJ1-6; v_call: TRBV15; d_call: .; cdr3_aa: CATRGALGNSPLHF; cdr3_nt: TGTGCCACCAGGGGGGCGCTCGGGAATTCACCCCTCCACTTT
clone_size: .; j_call: TRBJ2-1; v_call: TRBV5-1; d_call: TRBD2; cdr3_aa: CASSLSSGRASYNEQFF; cdr3_nt: TGCGCCAGCAGCTTGTCGAGCGGGAGGGCCTCCTACAATGAGCAGTTCTTC
clone_size: .; j_call: TRBJ1-6; v_call: TRBV7-9; d_call: .; cdr3_aa: CASSHHLGPRDSPLHF; cdr3_nt: TGTGCCAGCAGCCATCACCTGGGTCCCAGGGATTCACCCCTCCACTTT
clone_size: .; j_call: TRBJ1-1; v_call: TRBV3-1/TRBV3-2; d_call: .; cdr3_aa: CASSQGRQLEAFF; cdr3_nt: TGTGCCAGCAGCCAAGGGAGACAGCTTGAAGCTTTCTTT
clone_size: .; j_call: TRBJ2-2; v_call: TRBV3-1/TRBV3-2; d_call: TRBD1; cdr3_aa: CASSRGQGVDTGELFF; cdr3_nt: TGTGCCAGCAGCCGGGGACAGGGGGTGGACACCGGGGAGCTGTTTTTT
clone_size: .; j_call: TRBJ2-5; v_call: TRBV18; d_call: TRBD2; cdr3_aa: CASSAGGGQETQYF; cdr3_nt: TGTGCCAGCTCGGCGGGGGGAGGCCAAGAGACCCAGTACTTC
clone_size: .; j_call: TRBJ1-3; v_call: TRBV5-4; d_call: .; cdr3_aa: CASSFPGEAGNTIYF; cdr3_nt: TGTGCCAGCAGCTTCCCAGGGGAAGCTGGAAACACCATATATTTT
clone_size: .; j_call: TRBJ2-5; v_call: TRBV30; d_call: TRBD2; cdr3_aa: CAFRGGTETQYF; cdr3_nt: TGTGCCTTCCGGGGGGGAACAGAGACCCAGTACTTC
clone_size: .; j_call: TRBJ2-1; v_call: TRBV11-2; d_call: .; cdr3_aa: CASSLASSPNNEQFF; cdr3_nt: TGTGCCAGCAGCTTAGCATCATCTCCTAACAATGAGCAGTTCTTC
clone_size: .; j_call: TRBJ1-3; v_call: TRBV30; d_call: .; cdr3_aa: CAWSVLRQLNTIYF; cdr3_nt: TGTGCCTGGAGTGTACTAAGGCAGCTAAACACCATATATTTT
clone_size: .; j_call: TRBJ1-5; v_call: TRBV19; d_call: TRBD1; cdr3_aa: CASSPLDRGQPQHF; cdr3_nt: TGTGCCAGTAGTCCCCTTGACAGGGGCCAGCCCCAGCATTTT
clone_size: .; j_call: TRBJ1-2; v_call: TRBV7-8; d_call: TRBD1; cdr3_aa: CASSVSIGQGRDGYTF; cdr3_nt: TGTGCCAGCAGCGTCTCCATCGGACAGGGGAGGGATGGCTACACCTTC
clone_size: .; j_call: TRBJ1-1; v_call: TRBV10-3; d_call: TRBD1; cdr3_aa: CAISAQTGGTEAFF; cdr3_nt: TGTGCCATCAGTGCCCAGACAGGGGGGACTGAAGCTTTCTTT
clone_size: .; j_call: TRBJ2-3; v_call: TRBV7-3; d_call: TRBD2; cdr3_aa: CASSLSGIAGRVHGDTQYF; cdr3_nt: TGTGCCAGCAGCTTATCCGGGATAGCGGGACGTGTCCATGGAGATACGCAGTATTTT
clone_size: .; j_call: TRBJ2-5; v_call: TRBV7-8; d_call: .; cdr3_aa: CASSPMQETQYF; cdr3_nt: TGTGCCAGCAGCCCTATGCAAGAGACCCAGTACTTC
clone_size: .; j_call: TRBJ1-5; v_call: TRBV18; d_call: TRBD1; cdr3_aa: CASSPNRGSNQPQHF; cdr3_nt: TGTGCCAGCTCACCAAACAGGGGGAGCAATCAGCCCCAGCATTTT
clone_size: .; j_call: TRBJ2-7; v_call: TRBV12-3/TRBV12-4; d_call: .; cdr3_aa: CASARLSYEQYF; cdr3_nt: TGTGCCAGCGCGAGATTGTCCTACGAGCAGTACTTC
clone_size: .; j_call: TRBJ1-2; v_call: TRBV21-1; d_call: .; cdr3_aa: CASSKAQGTGGDYGYTF; cdr3_nt: TGTGCCAGCAGCAAAGCGCAGGGGACAGGGGGGGACTATGGCTACACCTTC
clone_size: .; j_call: TRBJ1-3; v_call: TRBV10-3; d_call: TRBD1; cdr3_aa: CAISGRTGAGNTIYF; cdr3_nt: TGTGCCATCAGTGGTCGGACAGGGGCTGGAAACACCATATATTTT
clone_size: .; j_call: TRBJ1-1; v_call: TRBV5-6; d_call: .; cdr3_aa: CASSLDSRGSEAFF; cdr3_nt: TGTGCCAGCAGCTTGGACAGCCGTGGAAGTGAAGCTTTCTTT
clone_size: .; j_call: TRBJ1-1; v_call: TRBV24-1; d_call: .; cdr3_aa: CATEVGEGDAFF; cdr3_nt: TGTGCCACCGAAGTCGGAGAGGGAGACGCTTTCTTT
clone_size: .; j_call: TRBJ1-6; v_call: TRBV30; d_call: .; cdr3_aa: CAGRGRLNSPLHF; cdr3_nt: TGTGCCGGCAGGGGCCGCCTTAATTCACCCCTCCACTTT
clone_size: .; j_call: TRBJ2-5; v_call: TRBV29-1; d_call: TRBD2; cdr3_aa: CSGRTSGGETQYF; cdr3_nt: TGCAGCGGTCGGACTAGCGGGGGGGAGACCCAGTACTTC
clone_size: .; j_call: TRBJ2-2; v_call: TRBV19; d_call: TRBD1; cdr3_aa: CASSIRQGVQGGELFF; cdr3_nt: TGTGCCAGTAGTATTAGGCAGGGGGTGCAAGGCGGGGAGCTGTTTTTT
clone_size: .; j_call: TRBJ1-5; v_call: TRBV11-2; d_call: TRBD1; cdr3_aa: CASSLGQGIQPQHF; cdr3_nt: TGTGCCAGCAGCTTAGGACAGGGAATTCAGCCCCAGCATTTT
clone_size: .; j_call: TRBJ1-4; v_call: TRBV19; d_call: .; cdr3_aa: CASSIGAGYEKLFF; cdr3_nt: TGTGCCAGTAGTATAGGGGCAGGTTATGAAAAACTGTTTTTT
clone_size: few; j_call: TRBJ2-7; v_call: TRBV24-1; d_call: .; cdr3_aa: CATSGSGTLEQYF; cdr3_nt: TGTGCCACCAGTGGTTCAGGCACCCTCGAGCAGTACTTC
clone_size: .; j_call: TRBJ1-2; v_call: TRBV18; d_call: TRBD1; cdr3_aa: CASSPDRGYGYTF; cdr3_nt: TGTGCCAGCTCACCCGACAGGGGCTATGGCTACACCTTC
clone_size: once; j_call: TRBJ1-4; v_call: TRBV5-6; d_call: TRBD1; cdr3_aa: CASSIIQQGAREKLFF; cdr3_nt: TGTGCCAGCAGCATAATTCAACAGGGGGCGAGGGAAAAACTGTTTTTT
clone_size: .; j_call: TRBJ2-1; v_call: TRBV7-7; d_call: TRBD1; cdr3_aa: CASSLGTGNDNEQFF; cdr3_nt: TGTGCTAGCAGCTTAGGGACAGGGAACGACAATGAGCAGTTCTTC
clone_size: .; j_call: TRBJ2-3; v_call: TRBV18; d_call: .; cdr3_aa: CASSPPSGADTQYF; cdr3_nt: TGTGCCAGCTCACCACCATCAGGCGCAGATACGCAGTATTTT
clone_size: once; j_call: TRBJ2-3; v_call: TRBV5-8; d_call: .; cdr3_aa: CASSFGLDLASTDTQYF; cdr3_nt: TGTGCCAGCAGCTTCGGACTGGATTTGGCCAGCACAGATACGCAGTATTTT
clone_size: .; j_call: TRBJ2-5; v_call: TRBV4-1; d_call: TRBD2; cdr3_aa: CASSQESLAGAETQYF; cdr3_nt: TGCGCCAGCAGCCAAGAATCCCTAGCGGGAGCAGAGACCCAGTACTTC
clone_size: .; j_call: TRBJ1-5; v_call: TRBV5-5; d_call: .; cdr3_aa: CASSSPTSLGQPQHF; cdr3_nt: TGTGCCAGCAGCTCGCCAACCTCACTAGGGCAGCCCCAGCATTTT
clone_size: .; j_call: TRBJ2-7; v_call: TRBV7-2; d_call: .; cdr3_aa: CASSLEMAGPYEQYF; cdr3_nt: TGTGCCAGCAGCTTAGAGATGGCGGGGCCCTACGAGCAGTACTTC